This T cell receptor (beta chain) was recorded in a study of regulatory T cells in long-lasting Graves disease. The germline gives CDR1 MDHEN, CDR2 SYDVKM. The CDR3 is made up of 14 amino acids. V lost 8 bases, J lost 2 bases, and 16 bases lay in between. The time point here: persistent/refractory GD, antithyroid drugs over 5 years with positive TRAb. The TCR library was prepared using RNA isolated from PBMCs. Whole-study findings and limits: Samples came from peripheral blood alone, without thyroid tissue. For persistent Graves' patients, TCR diversity was lower than for newly diagnosed ones.

A word on this clonotype: What it recognizes is unknown.

In building TCR beta libraries, iRepertoire HTBI primers were used together with Arm-PCR of CDR3 regions. TCRdb re-analysed the multiplex PCR reads in MiXCR, keeping a single row per CDR3 protein. The repertoire includes about 470,000 distinct CDR3 sequences, around a fifth of them detected once, and roughly 7% sits in the top ten. The sample was peripheral blood mononuclear cells (PBMCs), taken when the disease was refractory, from a patient treated with antithyroid drugs. This clonotype was sampled from a female donor with Graves disease. The chain joins TRBV28 to TRBJ2-7, with D possibly being TRBD1 or TRBD2 (7 bases each). Written as DNA, the CDR3 is TGTGCCAGCGCGATTGGGAGGGGGCCCTACGAGCAGTACTTC. This gives the protein CASAIGRGPYEQYF.